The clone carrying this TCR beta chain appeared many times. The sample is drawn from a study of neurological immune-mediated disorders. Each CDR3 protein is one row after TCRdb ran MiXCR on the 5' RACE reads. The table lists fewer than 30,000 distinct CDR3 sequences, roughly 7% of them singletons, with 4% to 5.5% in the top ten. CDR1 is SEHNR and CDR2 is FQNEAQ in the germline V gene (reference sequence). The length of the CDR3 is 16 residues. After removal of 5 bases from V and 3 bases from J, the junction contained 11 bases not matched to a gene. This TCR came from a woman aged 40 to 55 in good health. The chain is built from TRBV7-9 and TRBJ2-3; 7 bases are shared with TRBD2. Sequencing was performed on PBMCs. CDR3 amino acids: CASSPLDAGVTDTQYF. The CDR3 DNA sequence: TGTGCCAGCAGCCCTCTCGACGCGGGAGTGACAGATACGCAGTATTTT.